The sequence of this T cell receptor (beta chain) was determined in a study of Ad26.COV2.S vaccination and SARS-CoV-2 variants. Only in-frame clones appear in the TCRdb table, and some are missing; sequencing was by immunoSEQ multiplex PCR. The sample contains about 400,000 clones, 83% of which appear only once. The CDR3 loop spans 13 amino acids. V lost 5 bases and J 6 bases, leaving 14 bases between the germline ends. Germline values: CDR1 SGHTA, CDR2 FQGTGA. Described treatment: 15 to 20 received Ad26.COV2.S at low or high dose, single or two shots; roughly five received placebo; per-sample allocation not given. Repertoires come from day 63 after the first vaccine or placebo injection.

The sequence came from a person aged 18-60 years who received the Ad26.COV2.S COVID-19 vaccine or a placebo. The specimen comprised peripheral blood, sampled in a trial of Ad26.COV2.S vaccine versus placebo. The J gene is TRBJ2-7, the V gene TRBV7-3; unclear D gene. CDR3 sequence reads: CASSLMPLSEQYF. The CDR3 DNA reads TGTGCCAGCAGCCTGATGCCGCTCTCCGAGCAGTACTTC.